A single TCR beta chain is shown here with its context. The antigen is unknown. Researchers attached unique molecular identifiers to individual cDNA molecules. TCRdb reprocessed the 5' RACE reads with MiXCR, giving one entry per CDR3 protein. The sample consists of 60,000 to 65,000 distinct CDR3 sequences, roughly 8.8% of them appearing once. These data originate in a study of early T cells in non-severe SARS-CoV-2 infection. Across the whole study: With bulk RNA from unsorted whole blood as input, sequencing yielded unpaired chains.

This CDR3 is 15 amino acids long. The J segment lost 9 bases and the V segment lost 1 base, leaving 5 bases of the junction unmatched. Per the germline V gene, CDR1 is MGHRA and CDR2 is YSYEKL. Regarding the study as a whole: Private and CD4 specificities were missed by VDJdb matching, which favored anti-spike CD8 responses.

Sequenced: whole blood. The TCR comes from an adult who was a healthcare worker with PCR-confirmed SARS-CoV-2 infection or an uninfected control (not recorded which). V gene TRBV4-1 combines with J gene TRBJ2-1; TRBD2 agrees at 11 bases. Written as DNA, the CDR3 is TGCGCCAGCAGCCAAGGACTAGCGGGGAAGGGTGAGCAGTTCTTC. As protein: CASSQGLAGKGEQFF.